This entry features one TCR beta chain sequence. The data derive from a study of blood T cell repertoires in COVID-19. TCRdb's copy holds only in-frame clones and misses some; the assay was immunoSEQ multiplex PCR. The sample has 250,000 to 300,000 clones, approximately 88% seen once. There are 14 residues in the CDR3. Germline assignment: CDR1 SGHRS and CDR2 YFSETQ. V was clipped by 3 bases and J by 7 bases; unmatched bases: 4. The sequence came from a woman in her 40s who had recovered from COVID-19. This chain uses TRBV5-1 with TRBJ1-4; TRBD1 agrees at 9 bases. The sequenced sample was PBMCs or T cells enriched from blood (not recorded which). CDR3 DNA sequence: TGCGCCAGCAGCTCGGGGACAGGGTCTGAAAAACTGTTTTTT. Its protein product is CASSSGTGSEKLFF.